This TCR beta chain was sequenced in a study of tumor-infiltrating lymphocytes in primary liver carcinoma. Joint extraction of RNA and DNA used roughly 17-32 mg of bulk tissue that was unsorted. Subjects presented with primary liver carcinoma managed by surgical resection. HBV chronically infected the treatment-naive patients. Researchers took samples from five separate regions of each tumor. Study findings and constraints: Tumors reached a significantly greater top-250-clone fraction than blood did (p = 0.039).

From around 500 ng of total RNA, TCR beta-specific cDNA was reverse-transcribed using a constant-region primer. Researchers made the TCR beta libraries by running three nested multiplex PCR rounds with slightly modified ARM-PCR. A C-beta reverse primer was combined with TRBV1-TRBV30 forward primers in the first two PCR rounds, and each round had roughly 9 cycles. TCRdb re-called the multiplex PCR reads with MiXCR, one entry per CDR3 protein. The sample consists of about 99,000 distinct CDR3 sequences, over 55% of them appearing once. The V gene's germline CDR1 is SGHAT and CDR2 FQNNGV. CDR3 size: 16 residues. As for this clonotype: Its antigen is not identified. The junction shows a germline mismatch at one end, possibly a read error.

Specimen: liver tumor tissue from sampling region 5. Subset noted: tumor region T5, tumor centre. The rearrangement links TRBV11-2 to TRBJ1-2; D not certain. The clonotype originates from a woman aged 60-75 years with primary liver carcinoma and hepatitis B virus infection. The CDR3 DNA reads TGTCCCAGCGGCTTAAATGGGCAGAGCCGATCCTACGGCTACACCTTC. The encoded protein is CPSGLNGQSRSYGYTF.